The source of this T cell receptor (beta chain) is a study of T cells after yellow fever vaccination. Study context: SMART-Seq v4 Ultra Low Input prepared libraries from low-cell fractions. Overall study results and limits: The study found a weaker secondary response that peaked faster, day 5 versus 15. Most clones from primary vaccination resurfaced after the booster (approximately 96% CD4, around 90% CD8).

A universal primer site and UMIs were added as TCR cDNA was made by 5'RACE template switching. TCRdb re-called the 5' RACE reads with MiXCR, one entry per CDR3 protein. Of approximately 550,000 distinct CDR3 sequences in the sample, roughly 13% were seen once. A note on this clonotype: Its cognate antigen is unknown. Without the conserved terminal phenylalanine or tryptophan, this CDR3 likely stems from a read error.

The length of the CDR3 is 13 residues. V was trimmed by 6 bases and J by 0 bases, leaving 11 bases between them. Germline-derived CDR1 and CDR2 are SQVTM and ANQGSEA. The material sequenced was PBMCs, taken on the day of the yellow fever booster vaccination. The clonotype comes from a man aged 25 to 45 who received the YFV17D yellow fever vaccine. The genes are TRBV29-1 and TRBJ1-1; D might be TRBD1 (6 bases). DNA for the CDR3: TGCAGCGTCGGTGGGACATTGAACACTGAAGCTTTCTAT. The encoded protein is CSVGGTLNTEAFY.